This TCR beta chain was obtained from a study of beta chain features in type 1 diabetes. Study-level background: Cells sorted and examined across all samples totaled 90 million to 120 million.

As every portion of the isolated RNA was reverse transcribed, the sequencing read expressed TCRB transcripts. The average output of naive, central memory and regulatory T cell samples was approximately 3.8 million reads. Sequencing was performed with immunoSEQ multiplex PCR; in TCRdb, only in-frame clones are kept and a portion is missing. The profile shows around 290,000 clones, approximately 8% of them singletons. Purity exceeded 98% in all sorted populations. Study-level findings and limits: Shorter templates might be favored by PCR, equally in patients and controls.

There are a few counts of this clone. The antigen is unknown. This receptor was obtained from a woman between 18 and 29 years old in good health. Sample: central memory CD4+ T cells from blood.

CDR3 coding DNA: TGTGCCAGCAGCTCCCATTCCAATCAGCCCCAGCATTTT. Translating it yields CASSSHSNQPQHF. The genes are TRBV7-2 and TRBJ1-5; D gene uncertain. Germline V gene lookup returns CDR1 SGHTA and CDR2 FQGNSA. Trimming took 4 bases from V and 3 from J, leaving 7 bases between them. CDR3 length equals 13 residues.